Listed below are T cell receptor beta chains from one sample, sequenced in a study of regulatory T cells in long-lasting Graves disease. TCRdb reanalysed the multiplex PCR reads using MiXCR and keeps one entry per CDR3 protein. The profile shows a few hundred thousand distinct CDR3 sequences, more than 20% of them singletons. The sequenced sample was peripheral blood mononuclear cells (PBMCs), obtained when the disease was refractory, from a patient treated with antithyroid drugs. The origin of the receptors is a woman aged 40 to 50 with Graves disease. Each CDR3 is given with its conserved first and last residue. D genes are given only for firm matches. Some rows have no size entry. The others give once, few or many, or a class for an expanded clone.

v_call	clone_size	j_call	cdr3_length	d_call	cdr3_aa	cdr3_nt
TRBV27	few	TRBJ2-6	20	TRBD2	CASSSQVTSGSFSGANVLTF	TGTGCCAGCAGTTCCCAGGTGACTAGCGGGAGCTTCTCTGGGGCCAACGTCCTGACTTTC
TRBV4-1	.	TRBJ2-4	18	.	CASSHYPRGVLAKNIQYF	TGCGCCAGCAGCCACTACCCTCGAGGGGTCCTGGCCAAAAACATTCAGTACTTC
TRBV19	.	TRBJ1-1	14	.	CASKLTSMNTEAFF	TGTGCCAGTAAACTGACCTCCATGAACACTGAAGCTTTCTTT
TRBV14	.	TRBJ1-6	14	.	CASSPDRWNSPLHF	TGTGCCAGCAGCCCGGACCGGTGGAATTCACCCCTCCACTTT
TRBV28	many	TRBJ1-4	12	.	CASSLNGEKLFF	TGTGCCAGCAGCCTCAATGGGGAAAAACTGTTTTTT
TRBV12-3/TRBV12-4	many	TRBJ2-1	14	.	CASRRGRDLGEQFF	TGTGCCAGCAGGCGGGGACGGGATCTTGGTGAGCAGTTCTTC
TRBV12-3/TRBV12-4	many	TRBJ2-2	14	.	CASSRDGAVGELFF	TGTGCCAGCAGTCGGGACGGGGCTGTCGGGGAGCTGTTTTTT
TRBV28	many	TRBJ1-4	14	.	CASSSLRVYEKLFF	TGTGCCAGCAGTTCCTTGAGGGTATATGAAAAACTGTTTTTT
TRBV9	.	TRBJ1-2	12	.	CASSVSDYGYTF	TGTGCCAGCAGCGTCTCCGACTATGGCTACACCTTC
TRBV28	many	TRBJ1-3	16	.	CASSLWSGGSGNTIYF	TGTGCCAGCAGTTTATGGTCGGGGGGCTCAGGAAACACCATATATTTT
TRBV28	many	TRBJ2-7	14	.	CATIRLGSIYEQYF	TGTGCCACCATCCGCCTGGGTTCAATCTACGAGCAGTACTTC
TRBV29-1	.	TRBJ1-1	12	.	CSVLRGSTEAFF	TGCAGCGTTCTTAGAGGGAGCACTGAAGCTTTCTTT
TRBV6-1	many	TRBJ2-7	13	TRBD1	CASSSDRVYEQYF	TGCGCCAGCAGCTCCGACAGGGTCTACGAGCAGTACTTC
TRBV11-2	many	TRBJ1-4	11	.	CASSYDGPLFF	TGTGCCAGCAGCTACGACGGACCCCTGTTTTTT
TRBV6-1	.	TRBJ2-2	12	.	CASRSPTGELFF	TGTGCCAGCAGGTCACCCACCGGGGAGCTGTTTTTT
TRBV28	many	TRBJ2-7	14	.	CASRKWGDSYEQYF	TGTGCCAGCAGAAAGTGGGGGGACTCCTACGAGCAGTACTTC
TRBV7-9	few	TRBJ2-5	16	TRBD1	CASSSSPGTGQETQYF	TGTGCCAGCAGCTCTAGCCCCGGGACAGGACAAGAGACCCAGTACTTC
TRBV28	many	TRBJ1-1	14	.	CASSLGLLGTEAFF	TGTGCCAGCAGTTTAGGGTTGTTAGGCACTGAAGCTTTCTTT
TRBV9	.	TRBJ1-1	17	TRBD1	CASSPQRETGDGTEAFF	TGTGCCAGCAGCCCACAAAGAGAAACAGGGGATGGGACTGAAGCTTTCTTT
TRBV30	.	TRBJ2-7	11	.	CAWSVVYEQYF	TGTGCCTGGAGTGTGGTCTACGAGCAGTACTTC
TRBV28	.	TRBJ1-2	12	.	CASSPGIAGYTF	TGTGCCAGCAGTCCCGGGATAGCGGGCTACACCTTC
TRBV20-1	many	TRBJ1-2	11	TRBD1	CGDRGAEGYTF	TGCGGGGACAGGGGGGCGGAAGGCTACACCTTC
TRBV28	.	TRBJ2-3	15	.	CASSEQGGWTDTQYF	TGTGCCAGCAGCGAGCAGGGCGGTTGGACAGATACGCAGTATTTT
TRBV2	many	TRBJ1-4	16	.	CASSEALRRDREKLFF	TGTGCCAGCAGTGAAGCGCTTCGAAGGGATAGGGAAAAACTGTTTTTT
TRBV28	few	TRBJ1-5	15	.	CASTSGASGNQPQHF	TGTGCCAGCACTTCAGGGGCTTCGGGCAATCAGCCCCAGCATTTT
TRBV2	few	TRBJ2-7	10	.	CASRGLEQYF	TGTGCCAGCCGGGGGCTCGAGCAGTACTTC
TRBV6-2/TRBV6-3	few	TRBJ2-3	12	.	CASSYGGITQYF	TGTGCCAGCAGTTACGGGGGGATTACGCAGTATTTT
TRBV7-9	.	TRBJ2-7	16	TRBD1	CASSFYDRGGSYEQYF	TGTGCCAGCAGCTTCTACGACAGGGGAGGCTCCTACGAGCAGTACTTC